Below are 26 T cell receptor beta chains sequenced from a single sample in a study of blood T cell repertoires in COVID-19. TCRdb's copy holds only in-frame clones and misses some; the assay was immunoSEQ multiplex PCR. Counted here are about 160,000 clones, 85% occurring once; the ten biggest clones make up over 3%. Sequenced: peripheral blood. Source of these receptors: a human donor with acute or convalescent COVID-19. The donor label of this sample is uncertain.

This clone has only one observation. This chain links TRBV6-2 or TRBV6-3 with TRBJ2-7; D perhaps matches TRBD1 (6 bases). Per the germline V gene, CDR1 is MNHEY and CDR2 is SVGEGT. Trimming took 0 bases from V and 0 from J, leaving 15 bases between them. This CDR3 spans 17 amino acids. CDR3 nucleotide sequence: TGTGCCAGCAGTTACTCAACCCGGGACATAGACTCCTACGAGCAGTACTTC. Its translation: CASSYSTRDIDSYEQYF.

The chain employs TRBV6-6 and TRBJ2-7, with 13 bases lining up with TRBD2. Germline CDR1 MNHNY, CDR2 SVGAGI (reference sequence). The CDR3 is made up of 15 amino acids. Trimming cost V 9 bases and J 1 base; bases outside gene matches: 6. The CDR3 bases are TGTGCCAGTCAGACTAGCGGGGGGTATTCCTACGAGCAGTACTTC. It codes for CASQTSGGYSYEQYF.

The chain carries TRBV19 and TRBJ1-2; 7 bases map to TRBD1. The CDR3 has 13 amino acids. Germline V gives CDR1 LNHDA, CDR2 SQIVND (reference sequence). V dropped 6 bases and J dropped 8; count of bases not matched to a gene: 9. Written as DNA, the CDR3 is TGTGCCAGTAGCGGAGGGGGCGCACGGGGCTACACCTTC. Translating it yields CASSGGGARGYTF.

V is TRBV6-5 and J is TRBJ1-1; D uncertain. Germline values: CDR1 MNHEY, CDR2 SVGAGI. Trimming removed 6 bases at V and 1 base at J, with 6 bases between. The CDR3 has 12 residues. The chain's CDR3 is CASRRQNTEAFF. In nucleotides, the CDR3 is TGTGCCAGCAGGAGGCAGAACACTGAAGCTTTCTTT.

The genes are TRBV6-5 and TRBJ1-1, with D possibly TRBD1 on 6 matching bases. CDR3 size: 13 residues. The germline CDR1 and CDR2 sequences are MNHEY and SVGAGI. Trimming cost V 6 bases and J 1 base, with 9 bases left between them. The DNA for the CDR3 is TGTGCCAGCAGGGGGGCAGCGAACACTGAAGCTTTCTTT. Amino acid sequence: CASRGAANTEAFF.

The rearrangement uses TRBV19 and TRBJ1-5; 8 bases are a match to TRBD1. V dropped 4 bases and J dropped 6; count of bases not matched to a gene: 11. CDR1 is LNHDA, CDR2 SQIVND, per germline (reference sequence). The CDR3 is made up of 16 amino acids. The CDR3 sequence: CASSTLGQGGIQPQHF. The CDR3, as DNA: TGTGCCAGTAGTACCCTCGGACAGGGAGGAATTCAGCCCCAGCATTTT. Filled out from reference TRBV19 and TRBJ1-5, the complete variable domain reads DGGITQSPKYLFRKEGQNVTLSCEQNLNHDAMYWYRQDPGQGLRLIYYSQIVNDFQKGDIAEGYSVSREKKESFPLTVTSAQKNPTAFYLCASSTLGQGGIQPQHFGDGTRLSIL.

The rearrangement uses TRBV18 and TRBJ1-5; a possible D gene is TRBD1 (5 bases). V was trimmed by 6 bases and J by 5 bases, leaving 11 bases between them. Germline V lookup: CDR1 KGHSH, CDR2 LQKENI. This CDR3 contains 13 residues. This chain's CDR3 is CASSWTSYQPQHF. In nucleotides, the CDR3 is TGTGCCAGCTCCTGGACAAGTTATCAGCCCCAGCATTTT.

The V and J genes are TRBV5-4 and TRBJ1-2; D gene ambiguous. Germline V lookup: CDR1 SGHNT, CDR2 YYREEE (reference sequence). Trimming stripped 0 bases from V and 7 bases from J, with 16 bases between. The CDR3 sequence is 15 residues long. The CDR3 is CASSLEGRGSGGYTF. Written as DNA, the CDR3 is TGTGCCAGCAGCTTGGAAGGGAGAGGGTCGGGTGGCTACACCTTC.

The DNA of the CDR3 is TGCAGCTTTCTACGGGACACTGAAGCTTTCTTT. It yields the protein CSFLRDTEAFF. V gene TRBV20-1 combines with J gene TRBJ1-1; D uncertain. Germline-derived CDR1 and CDR2 are DFQATT and SNEGSKA (reference sequence). CDR3 length: 11 residues.

This clone was recorded once. The chain employs TRBV3-1 (or the pseudogene TRBV3-2) and TRBJ1-5, with D unclear. The germline V gene encodes CDR1 LGHDT and CDR2 YNNKEL (reference sequence). The CDR3 loop spans 8 amino acids. The ends were cut back, 10 bases at V and 15 bases at J, with 10 bases in the middle. CDR3 sequence: CATYPWHF. DNA for the CDR3: TGTGCCACCTACCCGTGGCATTTT.

This chain links TRBV19 with TRBJ2-2; TRBD1 matches at 10 bases. Losses at the gene ends were 7 bases for V and 3 bases for J; bases not matched to a gene: 11. The germline V gene encodes CDR1 LNHDA and CDR2 SQIVND (reference sequence). The CDR3 is made up of 17 amino acids. The CDR3 DNA sequence: TGTGCCAGTATGGTATCCGGGACAGGGGTTCACACCGGGGAGCTGTTTTTT. Its protein product is CASMVSGTGVHTGELFF. Based on the CDR3 plus reference TRBV19 and TRBJ2-2, the full variable domain is DGGITQSPKYLFRKEGQNVTLSCEQNLNHDAMYWYRQDPGQGLRLIYYSQIVNDFQKGDIAEGYSVSREKKESFPLTVTSAQKNPTAFYLCASMVSGTGVHTGELFFGEGSRLTVL.

This clone was seen once. J is TRBJ2-1 and V is TRBV19, with 9 positions matching TRBD1. The germline V gene encodes CDR1 LNHDA and CDR2 SQIVND (reference sequence). This CDR3 is built from 14 residues. V gave up 3 bases and J gave up 10 bases; unmatched junction bases: 7. CDR3 amino acids: CASSIRQGVREQFF. The DNA of the CDR3 is TGTGCCAGTAGTATTCGACAGGGGGTCAGGGAGCAGTTCTTC.

The J gene is TRBJ1-2, the V gene TRBV19, with no clear D. V was shortened by 6 bases and J by 10 bases, with 18 bases between the two germline ends. Germline V gene sequence: CDR1 LNHDA, CDR2 SQIVND (reference sequence). The CDR3 is 13 amino acids. CDR3 DNA sequence: TGTGCCAGTAGCCGCCCCACAGCCACCGACTACACCTTC. Translation: CASSRPTATDYTF.

V gene TRBV9 combines with J gene TRBJ2-2, with 8 nucleotides matching TRBD2. The germline V gene encodes CDR1 SGDLS and CDR2 YYNGEE. The CDR3 consists of 16 residues. V shed 0 bases, J shed 6 bases, and the junction held 7 bases outside the gene matches. The CDR3 nucleotides are TGTGCCAGCAGCGTAGTCGGGGGGGCCAGAGCCGGGGAGCTGTTTTTT. It is translated as CASSVVGGARAGELFF.

This rearrangement joins TRBV11-2 to TRBJ1-2; D gene unclear. This CDR3 is 12 amino acids long. The V gene lost 2 bases and the J gene lost 4 bases, with 5 bases spanning the gap. Germline CDR1 reads SGHAT; CDR2 reads FQNNGV. The CDR3 DNA reads TGTGCCAGCAGCTTAACTGGCTATGGCTACACCTTC. As protein: CASSLTGYGYTF.

The chain joins TRBV28 to TRBJ1-5; 8 nucleotides line up with TRBD1. Germline CDR1 reads MDHEN; CDR2 reads SYDVKM. The CDR3 is 15 residues long. Trimming at V came to 7 bases and at J to 5 bases, leaving 10 bases not matched to a gene. CDR3 DNA: TGTGCCAGCACCAACGACAGGGGCCAGGATCAGCCCCAGCATTTT. This translates into CASTNDRGQDQPQHF.

This clone was detected only a few times. V and J are TRBV4-2 and TRBJ1-3; D unclear. CDR1 and CDR2 from the germline V gene are LGHNA and YNFKEQ. This CDR3 is built from 18 residues. The ends were cut back, 4 bases at V and 0 bases at J, with 19 bases in the middle. CDR3 region: CASSRLGASQNSGNTIYF. The CDR3 DNA follows: TGTGCCAGCAGCCGACTGGGTGCCAGCCAAAACTCTGGAAACACCATATATTTT.

The rearrangement joins TRBV2 to TRBJ1-2; D is perhaps TRBD1 (6 bases). The CDR3 length is 17 residues. Trimming stripped 6 bases from V and 7 bases from J, with 27 bases between. The germline V gene encodes CDR1 SNHLY and CDR2 FYNNEI. The CDR3 DNA follows: TGTGCCAGCAGGGGGGAGGGGGAACTTGTGGGTTCCGGTGGCTACACCTTC. Residues: CASRGEGELVGSGGYTF.

The chain uses TRBV6-5 and TRBJ1-1; the match to TRBD1 covers 7 bases. Germline CDR1 MNHEY, CDR2 SVGAGI. V dropped 4 bases and J dropped 1; count of bases not matched to a gene: 6. CDR3 length equals 15 residues. CDR3 amino acids: CASSLTGAGNTEAFF. DNA for the CDR3: TGTGCCAGCAGTTTAACAGGGGCGGGGAACACTGAAGCTTTCTTT.

The chain links TRBV24-1 to TRBJ1-5; 11 nucleotides agree with TRBD1. The CDR3 loop spans 14 amino acids. V lost 9 bases and J lost 2; bases outside the gene matches: 2. Germline CDR1 reads KGHDR; CDR2 reads SFDVKD. The CDR3 here is CATGTGGGNQPQHF. In DNA, the CDR3 is TGTGCCACCGGGACAGGGGGTGGCAATCAGCCCCAGCATTTT.

The count of this clone is one. The chain is built from TRBV2 and TRBJ1-1, with D possibly matching TRBD1 (6 bases). This CDR3 has 15 residues. CDR1 SNHLY and CDR2 FYNNEI come from the germline V gene. Trimming cost V 8 bases and J 5 bases, with 21 bases left between them. CDR3 region: CASGGTGREATEAFF. CDR3 DNA: TGTGCCAGCGGGGGTACAGGGAGGGAGGCGACTGAAGCTTTCTTT.

V and J are TRBV11-3 and TRBJ2-7, with 8 bases lining up with TRBD1. The CDR3 extends over 14 amino acids. J was trimmed by 7 bases and V by 4 bases; bases with no gene match: 9. The V gene's germline CDR1 is SGHNT and CDR2 YENEEA. The CDR3 region is CASSSGQGLEEQYF. The CDR3 DNA reads TGTGCCAGCAGCTCCGGACAGGGCCTCGAAGAGCAGTACTTC. The variable domain in full, completed from reference TRBV11-3 and TRBJ2-7, reads EAGVVQSPRYKIIEKKQPVAFWCNPISGHNTLYWYLQNLGQGPELLIRYENEEAVDDSQLPKDRFSAERLKGVDSTLKIQPAELGDSAVYLCASSSGQGLEEQYFGPGTRLTVT.

The chain is built from TRBV6-6 and TRBJ1-2, with a possible D match to TRBD1 (5 bases). Between the trimmed V and J ends, which lost 11 bases and 4 bases, there was a span of 20 bases. The CDR3 contains 14 residues. The germline V gene has CDR1 MNHNY and CDR2 SVGAGI (reference sequence). The CDR3 here is CAGAKLDKPYGYTF. The CDR3 region has the DNA TGTGCCGGCGCAAAATTGGACAAACCCTATGGCTACACCTTC.

This chain joins TRBV7-9 and TRBJ1-2; D unclear. The V and J ends lost 1 base and 3 bases respectively, with 15 bases between them. Germline-derived CDR1 and CDR2 are SEHNR and FQNEAQ (reference sequence). The CDR3 consists of 16 residues. CDR3 coding DNA: TGTGCCAGCAGCTTAGTTTCCGGGGTGGGCTACTATGGCTACACCTTC. Its protein product is CASSLVSGVGYYGYTF.

The chain carries TRBV7-3 and TRBJ2-5; 10 nucleotides match TRBD1. CDR1 and CDR2 (germline): SGHTA, FQGTGA. V dropped 9 bases and J dropped 1; count of bases not matched to a gene: 2. The CDR3 runs 13 residues. The CDR3 nucleotides are TGTGCCAGTGGACAGGGGGGCCAAGAGACCCAGTACTTC. Translated, it gives CASGQGGQETQYF.

This rearrangement joins TRBV7-3 to TRBJ2-2, with D tentatively TRBD2 (6 bases). CDR1 SGHTA and CDR2 FQGTGA come from the germline V gene. V was shortened by 4 bases and J by 2 bases, with 8 bases between the two germline ends. CDR3 length: 14 residues. CDR3 bases: TGTGCCAGCAGCTCTACTAGCAACACCGGGGAGCTGTTTTTT. This gives the protein CASSSTSNTGELFF.